This TCR beta chain was observed in a study of T cells after posttransplantation cyclophosphamide. Clones were read by immunoSEQ multiplex PCR, and TCRdb kept only the in-frame ones, dropping some. The profile covers about 36,000 clones, none occurring a single time. Between the trimmed V and J ends, which lost 7 bases and 2 bases, there was a span of 18 bases. Germline CDR1 reads GTSNPN; CDR2 reads SVGIG (reference sequence). The CDR3 loop spans 15 amino acids. The sequencing input was PBMCs. The rearrangement joins TRBV30 to TRBJ1-3, with D perhaps TRBD1 (6 bases). The clonotype comes from a girl between 10 and 17 years old in good health, CMV-negative, and a related stem cell transplant donor. The CDR3 is CALTKDRFPGNTIYF. CDR3 in DNA: TGTGCCTTGACCAAAGACAGGTTCCCTGGAAACACCATATATTTT.